A single sample is the source of the 5 T cell receptor beta chains below, sequenced in a study of T cell repertoires in aging, cancer and after chemotherapy. A mixed TRB-A/B primer pool amplified rearranged TRB by multiplex touch-down PCR. TCRdb independently ran MiXCR on the multiplex PCR reads; one entry per CDR3 protein. The profile shows thousands of distinct CDR3 sequences, around 21% of them singletons. TCR beta rearrangements were amplified from peripheral blood genomic DNA. Material for sequencing was blood. These receptors were collected from a human donor in good health. The donor label of this sample is uncertain.

This clonotype was seen a few times. The genes are TRBV12-3 or TRBV12-4 and TRBJ1-2; D possibly corresponds to TRBD1 (6 bases). V lost 4 bases to trimming and J lost 13 bases, with 19 bases between them. The CDR3 has 13 residues. Here the CDR3 reads CASSSGTPDGGTF. DNA for the CDR3: TGTGCCAGCAGTTCCGGGACACCCGATGGTGGCACCTTC.

V and J are TRBV11-2 and TRBJ1-3, with D perhaps matching TRBD1 (5 bases). Germline CDR1 and CDR2: SGHAT and FQNNGV. The CDR3 loop spans 17 amino acids. V was shortened by 1 base and J by 4 bases, with 17 bases between the two germline ends. This chain's CDR3 is CASSLGTQGLAGNTIYF. The CDR3 coding sequence is TGTGCCAGCAGCTTAGGGACCCAGGGTTTGGCCGGAAACACCATATATTTT.

This clonotype is deemed medium-sized. The chain joins TRBV6-5 to TRBJ2-5; D gene ambiguous. The CDR3 is 16 amino acids. With 0 bases removed from V and 5 bases from J, the gap between germline ends came to 16 bases. The germline V gene has CDR1 MNHEY and CDR2 SVGAGI. Written as DNA, the CDR3 is TGTGCCAGCAGTTACTCTTCGACGACCGTAGGGGAGACCCAGTACTTC. Residues: CASSYSSTTVGETQYF.

Relative to its sample, this clonotype is large. The chain combines TRBV29-1 with TRBJ1-4, with 7 bases fitting TRBD1. CDR3 length: 14 residues. The germline gives CDR1 SQVTM, CDR2 ANQGSEA. V shed 5 bases and J 6 bases; nucleotides not matched to a gene: 9. The CDR3 protein is CSVYLRGIDEKLFF. Written as DNA, the CDR3 is TGCAGCGTTTACCTCAGGGGGATAGATGAAAAACTGTTTTTT.

This chain links TRBV4-3 with TRBJ1-6; D unclear. CDR3 size: 13 residues. Germline CDR1 reads LGHNA; CDR2 reads YSLEER. Trimming took off 0 bases at V and 7 bases at J, with 4 bases between the two ends. The CDR3 nucleotides read TGCGCCAGCAGCCAAGAGATGAATTCACCCCTCCACTTT. Protein product: CASSQEMNSPLHF.